This T cell receptor beta chain is from a study of beta chain features in type 1 diabetes. Trimming cost V 4 bases and J 6 bases, with 19 bases left between them. This CDR3 has 15 residues. Germline values: CDR1 SQVTM, CDR2 ANQGSEA. Every isolated RNA sample was fully reverse transcribed, so sequencing captured expressed TCRB transcripts. The assay was immunoSEQ multiplex PCR, and TCRdb's table has in-frame clones only and misses some. The sample holds some 660,000 clones, about 14% seen once. Sorted populations were all over 95% pure. Study-wide results and limits: For Type 1 diabetes patients, all four CD4+ subsets carried TCRB CDR3s that were moderately but significantly shorter. Researchers caution that PCR might favor shorter templates, equally among patients and controls. The influence of HLA type on TCRB rearrangement stayed undetermined.

This clone was counted only a few times. Its target is unknown. This chain links TRBV29-1 with TRBJ2-1; D is uncertain. The origin of this receptor is a man younger than 35 with type 1 diabetes. Source material: naive CD4+ T cells from blood. CDR3 sequence: CSVGPSQWLGNEQFF. CDR3 coding DNA: TGCAGCGTTGGGCCCAGTCAATGGCTGGGCAATGAGCAGTTCTTC.